This T cell receptor beta chain was documented in a study of technical replicates of blood from a handful of donors. The V segment lost 6 bases and the J segment 2 bases; nucleotides outside the gene matches: 4. This CDR3 spans 14 amino acids. Germline CDR1 is SGHRS and CDR2 is YFSETQ. The method was immunoSEQ multiplex PCR; TCRdb's version includes in-frame clones alone and lacks a portion of them. The table includes around 100,000 clones, approximately 95% detected once. This chain connects TRBV5-1 to TRBJ2-1; 8 bases fit TRBD1. The sequenced sample was T cells isolated from PBMCs. The TCR sequence derives from a human donor in good health. The CDR3 nucleotides are TGCGCCAGCACCCGACAGGGGACCTACAATGAGCAGTTCTTC. Its protein is CASTRQGTYNEQFF. Based on the CDR3 plus reference TRBV5-1 and TRBJ2-1, the full variable domain is KAGVTQTPRYLIKTRGQQVTLSCSPISGHRSVSWYQQTPGQGLQFLFEYFSETQRNKGNFPGRFSGRQFSNSRSEMNVSTLELGDSALYLCASTRQGTYNEQFFGPGTRLTVL.